The clone carrying this T cell receptor beta chain has a count of ten or more. As yet, its antigen is unknown. Trimming shortened V by 4 bases and J by 0 bases, and 10 bases separated the two germline ends. CDR1 MGHDK and CDR2 SYGVNS come from the germline V gene. This CDR3 is 15 amino acids long. The sample is drawn from a study of T cells in Graves' hyperthyroidism and ophthalmopathy. TCR beta CDR3 regions were amplified from RNA. The HTBI set primed first-round TCR CDR3 RT-PCR. MiXCR was run by TCRdb on the multiplex PCR reads, yielding one entry per CDR3 protein. This table has around 720,000 distinct CDR3 sequences, over 35% appearing once. Graves' hyperthyroidism was deemed stable absent ophthalmopathy progression within 18 months. Among the patients, aged 18 to 65, hyperthyroidism was newly diagnosed and had lasted under 2 months. Points from the study as a whole: By a 13 V-J model, ophthalmopathy was set apart from stable hyperthyroidism.

The chain uses TRBV25-1 and TRBJ1-5; D possibly corresponds to TRBD1 (6 bases). The sequenced material came from blood. The sequence was collected from a woman between 40 and 50 years old with Graves' hyperthyroidism. Here the CDR3 DNA reads TGTGCCAGCAGTGTGGACAGCTATAGCAATCAGCCCCAGCATTTT. Residues: CASSVDSYSNQPQHF.